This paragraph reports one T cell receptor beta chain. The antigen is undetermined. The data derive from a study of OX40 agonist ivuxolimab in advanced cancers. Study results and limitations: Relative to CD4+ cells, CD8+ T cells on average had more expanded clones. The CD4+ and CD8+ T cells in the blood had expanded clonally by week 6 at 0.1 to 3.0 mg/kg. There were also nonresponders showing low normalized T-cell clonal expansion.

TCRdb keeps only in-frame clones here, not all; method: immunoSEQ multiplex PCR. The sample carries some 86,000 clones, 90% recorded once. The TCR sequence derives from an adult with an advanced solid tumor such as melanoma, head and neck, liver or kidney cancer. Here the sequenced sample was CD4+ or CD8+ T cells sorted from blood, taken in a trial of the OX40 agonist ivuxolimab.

CDR3 in DNA: TGCGCCCTGAGAGGGGAGGCGAACACCGGGGAGCTGTTTTTT. As protein: CALRGEANTGELFF. This chain connects TRBV10-2 to TRBJ2-2; tentative D call: TRBD2 (6 bases). Germline V gene data show CDR1 as WSHSY and CDR2 as SAAADI. CDR3 size: 14 residues. Trimming left V 11 bases short and J 0 bases short, with 13 bases between.